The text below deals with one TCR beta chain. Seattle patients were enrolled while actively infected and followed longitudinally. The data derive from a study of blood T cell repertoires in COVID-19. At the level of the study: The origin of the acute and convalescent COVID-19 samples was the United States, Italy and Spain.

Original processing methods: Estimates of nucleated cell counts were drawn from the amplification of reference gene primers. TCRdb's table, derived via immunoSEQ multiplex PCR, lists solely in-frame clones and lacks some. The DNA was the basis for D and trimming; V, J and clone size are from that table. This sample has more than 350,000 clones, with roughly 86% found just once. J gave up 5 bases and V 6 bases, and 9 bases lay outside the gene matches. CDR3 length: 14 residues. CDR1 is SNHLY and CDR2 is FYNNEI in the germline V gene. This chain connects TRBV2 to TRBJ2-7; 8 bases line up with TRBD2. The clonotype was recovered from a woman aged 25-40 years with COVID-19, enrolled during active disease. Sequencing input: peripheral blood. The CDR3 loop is CASRDREGRNEQYF. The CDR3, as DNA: TGTGCCAGCAGGGACCGGGAGGGCCGCAACGAGCAGTACTTC.